Listed below are T cell receptor beta chains from one sample, sequenced in a study of shared clonotypes between healthy human individuals. Sequenced by immunoSEQ multiplex PCR; TCRdb stores in-frame clones only, minus some. The sample lists millions of clones; 90% to 95% were seen once. Input material: naive CD4+ T cells sorted from blood. These receptors came from a man aged 18 to 29 in good health. Both conserved end residues are part of each CDR3. D genes are given only for firm matches. The size entry is marked missing in some rows and otherwise reads once, few, many or a size class.

d_call clone_size j_call v_call cdr3_nt cdr3_aa
- - TRBJ1-2 TRBV19 TGTGCCAGTACTTACAGGAGGTCTGATGGCTACACCTTC CASTYRRSDGYTF
- - TRBJ2-5 TRBV28 TGTGCCAGCAGTCCAACAGGGCCCGGTGAGACCCAGTACTTC CASSPTGPGETQYF
TRBD2 - TRBJ2-1 TRBV5-1 TGCGCCAGCGGGGAGGGACTAGCGCCGAATGAGCAGTTCTTC CASGEGLAPNEQFF
- - TRBJ2-7 TRBV11-2 TGTGCCAGCAGCTGGGGCAGGGCGGACGAGCAGTACTTC CASSWGRADEQYF
- once TRBJ1-6 TRBV7-2 TGTGCCAGCAGCTTAGAATCGGGCAGGTCAGGGTCACCCCTCCACTTT CASSLESGRSGSPLHF
TRBD2 - TRBJ2-7 TRBV7-6 TGTGCCAGCAGCCCCTCTAGCGGGGGGGCCGAGCAGTACTTC CASSPSSGGAEQYF
TRBD2 - TRBJ2-7 TRBV30 TGTGCCTGGAGCCAAGACCCCCGACTAGCGGGGGGCTACGAGCAGTACTTC CAWSQDPRLAGGYEQYF
- - TRBJ1-1 TRBV19 TGTGCCAGTAGTATGATTGGGGGGGCGACTGAAGCTTTCTTT CASSMIGGATEAFF
- - TRBJ1-2 TRBV11-2 TGTGCCAGCAGCTTAGGGACACTTTCCCATGGCTACACCTTC CASSLGTLSHGYTF
- - TRBJ2-7 TRBV15 TGTGCCACCGTGATGAAAGCCGGTGCCTACGAGCAGTACTTC CATVMKAGAYEQYF
- - TRBJ1-1 TRBV5-4 TGTGCCAGCAGCGAGGGGAGAATGAACACTGAAGCTTTCTTT CASSEGRMNTEAFF
- - TRBJ1-1 TRBV6-5 TGTGCCAGCAGTTTGACAGTTATGAACACTGAAGCTTTCTTT CASSLTVMNTEAFF
TRBD1 - TRBJ2-7 TRBV10-3 TGTGCCGCCCAGACAGGGTACGAGCAGTACTTC CAAQTGYEQYF
- - TRBJ1-1 TRBV30 TGTGCCTGGGGAACTAGGATAGGGGACACTGAAGCTTTCTTT CAWGTRIGDTEAFF
- - TRBJ2-7 TRBV5-6 TGTGCCAGCAGCTTGATCGGCAGGGGGGACTACGAGCAGTACTTC CASSLIGRGDYEQYF
TRBD1 - TRBJ1-6 TRBV14 TGTGCCAGCAGCCTCCGGACAGGCGCCAATTCACCCCTCCACTTT CASSLRTGANSPLHF
- - TRBJ2-3 TRBV14 TGTGCCAGCAGCCTCAACAGTGGGCGAGGCACAGATACGCAGTATTTT CASSLNSGRGTDTQYF
- - TRBJ2-7 TRBV6-5 TGTGCCAGCAGTTACGGGTCAGGACGCTACGAGCAGTACTTC CASSYGSGRYEQYF
- - TRBJ1-1 TRBV28 TGTGCCAGCAGTTCAGGCGGACAGAACACTGAAGCTTTCTTT CASSSGGQNTEAFF
- - TRBJ2-2 TRBV5-1 TGCGCCAGCAGCTTGGATCGGCAGGGTACGATGGGGCTGTTTTTT CASSLDRQGTMGLFF
TRBD2 once TRBJ2-2 TRBV4-3 TGCGCCAGCAGCCAAGTCGTAGCGGGAGGCGCGAACACCGGGGAGCTGTTTTTT CASSQVVAGGANTGELFF
- - TRBJ1-1 TRBV21-1 TGTGCCAGCAGCAAACGGACAGGGAGAGCCACTGAAGCTTTCTTT CASSKRTGRATEAFF
- - TRBJ2-3 TRBV30 TGTGCCTGGAGTGCCGGGACGGAACCTTTTACGCAGTATTTT CAWSAGTEPFTQYF
- - TRBJ2-7 TRBV6-1 TGTGCCAGCAGTGAAGGCCCACAGGGCCTCTCCTACGAGCAGTACTTC CASSEGPQGLSYEQYF
TRBD1 - TRBJ2-3 TRBV11-2 TGTGCCAGCAGCTTGGGACAGGGGAGTTCGGATACGCAGTATTTT CASSLGQGSSDTQYF
- once TRBJ1-5 TRBV9 TGTGCCAGCAGCCGGGACACTAATCAGCCCCAGCATTTT CASSRDTNQPQHF
TRBD1 - TRBJ1-6 TRBV30 TGTGCGCGGGGCAGGGGGCTCGATTCACCCCTCCACTTT CARGRGLDSPLHF
- - TRBJ1-4 TRBV4-3 TGCGCCAGCAGCCAGGGACTCGAGGCAGGGTGGGCTGAAAAACTGTTTTTT CASSQGLEAGWAEKLFF
- - TRBJ2-3 TRBV11-1 TGTGCCAGCAGGCCAGGGACCACAGATACGCAGTATTTT CASRPGTTDTQYF
TRBD1 - TRBJ2-5 TRBV7-7 TGTGCTAGCAGCAAGGACAGGAAAGAGACCCAGTACTTC CASSKDRKETQYF
- - TRBJ2-1 TRBV7-2 TGTGCCAGCAGCCTAGGGGGGATGGCCTACAATGAGCAGTTCTTC CASSLGGMAYNEQFF
- - TRBJ2-5 TRBV5-4 TGTGCCAGCAGCTTCTGGTTACAAGAGACCCAGTACTTC CASSFWLQETQYF
TRBD1 once TRBJ1-4 TRBV5-6 TGTGCCAGCAGCGAGGGACAGGGGGCAGAAAAACTGTTTTTT CASSEGQGAEKLFF
- once TRBJ2-3 TRBV6-6 TGTGCCAGCAGTTACACCACAGATACGCAGTATTTT CASSYTTDTQYF
TRBD1 - TRBJ2-7 TRBV7-8 TGTGCCAGCAGCTTAGCGACGGGGACAGGGGGTGCCTACGAGCAGTACTTC CASSLATGTGGAYEQYF
- - TRBJ1-1 TRBV27 TGTGCCAGCAGTTTATATCGGGGGGCGAACACTGAAGCTTTCTTT CASSLYRGANTEAFF
- - TRBJ1-1 TRBV7-9 TGTGCCAGCAGCTTAGAGGTTACGACTGAAGCTTTCTTT CASSLEVTTEAFF
- - TRBJ1-2 TRBV2 TGTGCCAGCAGTGAAACGGTCAGGTCCTACGGCTACACCTTC CASSETVRSYGYTF
TRBD2 - TRBJ2-7 TRBV28 TGTGCCAGCAGGGCTTCGGGGGGAAATATCGAGCAGTACTTC CASRASGGNIEQYF
- - TRBJ1-6 TRBV30 TGTGCCTGGGGCGGCGTAACAGACGATTCACCCCTCCACTTT CAWGGVTDDSPLHF
- few TRBJ2-3 TRBV7-9 TGTGCCAGCAGCTTAGCGGGACGCACAGATACGCAGTATTTT CASSLAGRTDTQYF
- - TRBJ2-2 TRBV5-1 TGCGCCAGCAGCTTGGAAGGGGCCGGGGAGCTGTTTTTT CASSLEGAGELFF
- - TRBJ1-3 TRBV2 TGTGCCTCTCAACAGGGTGGGAGGAACACCATATATTTT CASQQGGRNTIYF
TRBD2 - TRBJ2-1 TRBV2 TGTGCCAGCAGTGGATGGAGCGGGGGGGCAAACAATGAGCAGTTCTTC CASSGWSGGANNEQFF
- - TRBJ2-2 TRBV29-1 TGCAGCGCCGGGTCTGCAATAGCCGGGGAGCTGTTTTTT CSAGSAIAGELFF
- - TRBJ2-3 TRBV7-2 TGTGCCAGCAGCTCGTCCGGGACTAGCACAGATACGCAGTATTTT CASSSSGTSTDTQYF
TRBD2 - TRBJ2-7 TRBV2 TGTGCCAGCAGTGTCGCCGGCGGGGGGTCCCACGAGCAGTACTTC CASSVAGGGSHEQYF
- - TRBJ1-3 TRBV7-8 TGTGCCAGCAGCTCACACATCACAGGGCTCTTCTCTGGAAACACCATATATTTT CASSSHITGLFSGNTIYF
- - TRBJ1-6 TRBV6-5 TGTGCCAGCAGTAACACAGGGTATTATAATTCACCCCTCCACTTT CASSNTGYYNSPLHF
- - TRBJ2-2 TRBV28 TGTGCCAGCAGCAACCAGGTCCCCGGGGAGCTGTTTTTT CASSNQVPGELFF
- - TRBJ1-5 TRBV7-6 TGTGCCAGCAGCCCCGGGGGGGGCAATCAGCCCCAGCATTTT CASSPGGGNQPQHF
TRBD1 - TRBJ1-6 TRBV5-1 TGCGCCAGCAGCTTGGACGACAGGGGGCAATCACCCCTCCACTTT CASSLDDRGQSPLHF
- - TRBJ1-5 TRBV4-1 TGCGCCAGCAGCTCCTGGGACCAAGTAGATCAGCCCCAGCATTTT CASSSWDQVDQPQHF
TRBD1 - TRBJ1-1 TRBV20-1 TGCAGTGCCTCAGGGACAGGAGAAGCTTTCTTT CSASGTGEAFF
- - TRBJ1-5 TRBV6-5 TGTGCCAGCAGCCGCAAAGGGACTCAGCCCCAGCATTTT CASSRKGTQPQHF
- once TRBJ2-2 TRBV7-2 TGTGCCAGCAGCCGGTTGTTAATAAAGACGGAGAAGGGCACCGGGGAGCTGTTTTTT CASSRLLIKTEKGTGELFF
TRBD2 - TRBJ2-1 TRBV7-2 TGTGCCAGCAGCCCCCGGGGAGCGGGAGGCAATGAGCAGTTCTTC CASSPRGAGGNEQFF
TRBD1 - TRBJ1-1 TRBV29-1 TGCAGCGTCCCTAGGACAGGGGGCGGTCCGAACACTGAAGCTTTCTTT CSVPRTGGGPNTEAFF
TRBD2 - TRBJ2-1 TRBV5-1 TGCGCCAGCAGCTTGACGGCGGGAGGGCCCTACAATGAGCAGTTCTTC CASSLTAGGPYNEQFF
- - TRBJ1-1 TRBV19 TGTGCCAGTAGTATAGAGGGGGCAGACACTGAAGCTTTCTTT CASSIEGADTEAFF